Listed here are 28 T cell receptor beta chains from one sample, sequenced in a study of OX40 agonist ivuxolimab in advanced cancers. Clones were read by immunoSEQ multiplex PCR, and TCRdb kept only the in-frame ones, dropping some. The table records approximately 58,000 clones, around 93% of them present only once. The source material was CD4+ or CD8+ T cells sorted from blood, sampled in a trial of the OX40 agonist ivuxolimab. Every receptor here comes from an adult with an advanced solid tumor such as melanoma, head and neck, liver or kidney cancer.

In DNA form, the CDR3 reads TGTGCCAGCAGCGACCGGGGGCGCAACTACGAGCAGTACTTC. Its protein is CASSDRGRNYEQYF. The genes are TRBV5-5 and TRBJ2-7; either TRBD1 or TRBD2 may supply D (6 bases each). The germline CDR1 and CDR2 sequences are SGHKS and YYEKEE (reference sequence). Deletions cut 4 bases from V and 3 bases from J, with 14 bases between. CDR3 length: 14 residues.

The chain is built from TRBV6-5 and TRBJ1-1; tentatively, D is TRBD1 (6 bases). This CDR3 region has 13 residues. Trimming removed 5 bases at V and 1 base at J, with 8 bases between. In germline, CDR1 is MNHEY, CDR2 SVGAGI. The chain's CDR3 is CASSLGQNTEAFF. In DNA form, the CDR3 reads TGTGCCAGCAGTCTGGGACAGAACACTGAAGCTTTCTTT.

V is TRBV7-3 and J is TRBJ1-3; no clear D gene. V was pared by 5 bases and J by 4 bases, with 12 bases between. Germline assignment: CDR1 SGHTA and CDR2 FQGTGA. CDR3 size: 14 residues. The CDR3 spells CASSLGPEGNTIYF. The CDR3 nucleotides read TGTGCCAGCAGCCTCGGACCCGAAGGAAACACCATATATTTT.

This chain uses TRBV4-1 with TRBJ2-7; possibly TRBD2 for D (6 bases). V was pared by 1 base and J by 6 bases, with 13 bases between. Germline V CDR1 and CDR2: MGHRA, YSYEKL. The CDR3 is made up of 14 amino acids. The CDR3, as DNA: TGCGCCAGCAGCCAAGTCTTCGGGGGACCCGAGCAGTACTTC. Protein: CASSQVFGGPEQYF.

The genes are TRBV28 and TRBJ2-5; D is undetermined. Trimming stripped 7 bases from V and 1 base from J, with 19 bases between. This CDR3 has 16 residues. Germline V gene sequence: CDR1 MDHEN, CDR2 SYDVKM. The CDR3 DNA reads TGTGCCAGCACCAGTGGACGGCAGGCGTTCCAAGAGACCCAGTACTTC. It is translated as CASTSGRQAFQETQYF.

The chain has TRBV7-9 and TRBJ1-2; 9 bases are a match to TRBD1. Per germline, CDR1 SEHNR and CDR2 FQNEAQ (reference sequence). The CDR3 is 14 residues long. The V and J ends lost 6 bases and 4 bases, in that order; junction bases with no gene match: 6. The CDR3 sequence is CASRRTGVGYGYTF. In DNA, the CDR3 is TGTGCCAGCAGACGGACAGGGGTAGGCTATGGCTACACCTTC.

CDR3 coding DNA: TGTGCCAGCAGCCACCTGGCCTGGGGGGAGACCCAGTACTTC. Amino acid sequence: CASSHLAWGETQYF. V and J are TRBV11-2 and TRBJ2-5, with D perhaps given as TRBD1 or TRBD2 (5 bases each). The CDR3 extends over 14 amino acids. In germline, CDR1 is SGHAT, CDR2 FQNNGV. Trimming pared 5 bases from V and 5 bases from J, leaving 15 bases between.

The rearrangement uses TRBV6-5 and TRBJ1-2; D gene uncertain. The germline V gene has CDR1 MNHEY and CDR2 SVGAGI. V dropped 0 bases and J dropped 8 bases, with 10 bases sitting between them. CDR3 size: 13 residues. CDR3 sequence (DNA): TGTGCCAGCAGTTACTCGATAGGAAGCGGCTACACCTTC. Translating gives CASSYSIGSGYTF.

The chain employs TRBV27 and TRBJ1-5, with a possible D match to TRBD1 (6 bases). Germline assignment: CDR1 MNHEY and CDR2 SMNVEV (reference sequence). This CDR3 spans 17 amino acids. Deletions cut 0 bases from V and 1 base from J, with 13 bases between. Written as DNA, the CDR3 is TGTGCCAGCAGTTTATCGTTTGGGGGCGTCAGCAATCAGCCCCAGCATTTT. Protein sequence: CASSLSFGGVSNQPQHF.

The chain is built from TRBV5-8 and TRBJ2-7; 8 positions agree with TRBD1. The CDR3 covers 13 residues. Germline V gene lookup returns CDR1 SGHTS and CDR2 YDEGEE. V lost 3 bases, J lost 6 bases, and 5 bases stayed unmatched. CDR3 region: CASSWGQAIEQYF. CDR3 nucleotides: TGTGCCAGCAGCTGGGGACAGGCAATCGAGCAGTACTTC.

The chain links TRBV12-5 to TRBJ1-2; 8 nucleotides align to TRBD1. Germline CDR1 reads LGHNT; CDR2 reads FRNRAP. The trim removed 7 bases at V and 4 bases at J, leaving 8 bases unmatched. This CDR3 is 14 amino acids long. The CDR3 reads CASAWDRQGYGYTF. The CDR3 DNA is TGTGCTAGTGCCTGGGACAGGCAAGGCTATGGCTACACCTTC.

This chain connects TRBV5-1 to TRBJ1-3; possible D gene TRBD1, 5 bases. CDR3 length: 15 residues. V lost 2 bases and J lost 0, with 9 bases in between. Germline values: CDR1 SGHRS, CDR2 YFSETQ. Written as DNA, the CDR3 is TGCGCCAGCAGCTTAGGGACGAACTCTGGAAACACCATATATTTT. As protein: CASSLGTNSGNTIYF.

This rearrangement joins TRBV6-1 to TRBJ2-7, with unresolved D. Germline assignment: CDR1 MNHNS and CDR2 SASEGT. The V end was cut by 0 bases, the J end by 0 bases, with 9 bases between. The CDR3 is 15 amino acids. CDR3 residues: CASSEARLSSYEQYF. CDR3 sequence (DNA): TGTGCCAGCAGTGAAGCGCGACTCTCCTCCTACGAGCAGTACTTC.

The V gene is TRBV19, the J gene TRBJ2-1, with 7 bases aligning to TRBD2. Germline CDR1 reads LNHDA; CDR2 reads SQIVND (reference sequence). This CDR3 has 15 amino acids. The ends lost 7 bases at V and 4 bases at J; junction bases unmatched: 10. The CDR3 DNA sequence: TGTGCCAGTAATGCGGGGGAGCTTCCGTACAATGAGCAGTTCTTC. Its protein product is CASNAGELPYNEQFF. Variable domain in full (rest from reference TRBV19 and TRBJ2-1): DGGITQSPKYLFRKEGQNVTLSCEQNLNHDAMYWYRQDPGQGLRLIYYSQIVNDFQKGDIAEGYSVSREKKESFPLTVTSAQKNPTAFYLCASNAGELPYNEQFFGPGTRLTVL.

The chain joins TRBV7-2 to TRBJ2-7; D unclear. The germline V and J ends were trimmed by 5 bases and 0 bases, with 2 bases remaining between them. The CDR3 runs to 11 residues. Per germline, CDR1 SGHTA and CDR2 FQGNSA. The DNA of the CDR3 is TGTGCCAGCAGCGACTCCTACGAGCAGTACTTC. Translated: CASSDSYEQYF.

The gene calls are TRBV19 and TRBJ2-2; 10 bases agree with TRBD2. The CDR3 covers 17 residues. With V trimmed by 9 bases and J by 1 base, 11 bases remained unmatched. Germline assignment: CDR1 LNHDA and CDR2 SQIVND (reference sequence). This CDR3 reads CASENKRTSGNTGELFF. CDR3 sequence (DNA): TGTGCCAGCGAGAATAAGAGGACTAGCGGGAACACCGGGGAGCTGTTTTTT.

This clone was seen a single time. V and J are TRBV4-2 and TRBJ1-5; unclear D gene. There are 15 residues in the CDR3. Germline V gene sequence: CDR1 LGHNA, CDR2 YNFKEQ. With 1 base removed from V and 1 base from J, the gap between germline ends came to 8 bases. The CDR3 DNA reads as TGTGCCAGCAGCCAAGGGGAAGAGAGCAATCAGCCCCAGCATTTT. As protein: CASSQGEESNQPQHF.

The chain is built from TRBV29-1 and TRBJ2-2; TRBD2 agrees at 8 bases. Germline V gene sequence: CDR1 SQVTM, CDR2 ANQGSEA. The CDR3 runs 13 residues. CDR3 bases: TGCGGGTGTTTCGGGGGGGACACCGGGGAGCTGTTTTTT. It yields the protein CGCFGGDTGELFF.

The chain couples TRBV9 to TRBJ2-1; 9 nucleotides line up with TRBD2. The CDR3 covers 14 residues. V lost 0 bases to trimming and J lost 9 bases; unmatched junction nucleotides: 4. Germline assignment: CDR1 SGDLS and CDR2 YYNGEE. CDR3 sequence: CASSVGSGSTEQFF. CDR3 nucleotide sequence: TGTGCCAGCAGCGTAGGTAGCGGGAGCACTGAGCAGTTCTTC.

The chain combines TRBV4-1 with TRBJ2-7, with a weak D call TRBD1 (6 bases). V shed 0 bases and J shed 5 bases, with 23 bases lying between them. The germline CDR1 and CDR2 sequences are MGHRA and YSYEKL. This CDR3 has 18 residues. In DNA, the CDR3 is TGCGCCAGCAGCCAAGATAGTCCAGGGGTCCGCTTTTCGGACGAGCAGTACTTC. It encodes CASSQDSPGVRFSDEQYF.

As DNA, the CDR3 is TGTGCCAGCAGTCTTACTAGCGGCTCCTACGAGCAGTACTTC. It specifies CASSLTSGSYEQYF. This chain uses TRBV27 with TRBJ2-7; TRBD2 matches 8 bases. The CDR3 covers 14 residues. Germline lookup yields CDR1 MNHEY and CDR2 SMNVEV (reference sequence). After removal of 5 bases from V and 0 bases from J, the junction contained 3 bases not matched to a gene.

The chain uses TRBV11-3 and TRBJ2-7; 10 bases match TRBD2. Unmatched junction bases numbered 7, after V lost 6 bases and J lost 5 bases. The germline V gene has CDR1 SGHNT and CDR2 YENEEA. The CDR3 runs 14 residues. CDR3 sequence (DNA): TGTGCCAGCAGTGGGCTAGCGGGAGTAGACGAGCAGTACTTC. As protein: CASSGLAGVDEQYF. Based on the CDR3 plus reference TRBV11-3 and TRBJ2-7, the full variable domain is EAGVVQSPRYKIIEKKQPVAFWCNPISGHNTLYWYLQNLGQGPELLIRYENEEAVDDSQLPKDRFSAERLKGVDSTLKIQPAELGDSAVYLCASSGLAGVDEQYFGPGTRLTVT.

The V gene is TRBV19, the J gene TRBJ1-1; unclear D gene. Trimming left V 2 bases short and J 0 bases short, with 10 bases between. The germline V gene encodes CDR1 LNHDA and CDR2 SQIVND (reference sequence). This CDR3 region has 15 residues. In DNA form, the CDR3 reads TGTGCCAGTAGTATATCTGGGAACATGAACACTGAAGCTTTCTTT. It encodes CASSISGNMNTEAFF.

The chain couples TRBV5-1 to TRBJ1-1; a possible D gene is TRBD1 (6 bases). Trimming removed 2 bases from V and 6 bases from J, with 17 bases in between. In germline, CDR1 is SGHRS, CDR2 YFSETQ. The CDR3 runs 15 residues. CDR3 in DNA: TGCGCCAGCAGCTTAAACAGGGCCCCCAGCGCTGAAGCTTTCTTT. Translating it yields CASSLNRAPSAEAFF.

This rearrangement joins TRBV19 to TRBJ2-2, with 7 bases fitting TRBD1. V lost 5 bases and J lost 2; bases outside the gene matches: 11. The CDR3 is 17 residues long. Per the germline V gene, CDR1 is LNHDA and CDR2 is SQIVND (reference sequence). CDR3 sequence: CASSLNRQGYNTGELFF. The CDR3 DNA follows: TGTGCCAGTAGTCTCAACCGACAGGGTTATAACACCGGGGAGCTGTTTTTT.

The V gene is TRBV11-2, the J gene TRBJ1-6, with a tentative D call TRBD1 (6 bases). From germline, CDR1 is SGHAT and CDR2 FQNNGV. V was trimmed by 6 bases and J by 3 bases, leaving 15 bases between them. The CDR3 is 16 residues long. The CDR3: CASSYGMDSYNSPLHF. In nucleotides, the CDR3 is TGTGCCAGCAGTTACGGAATGGACAGCTATAATTCACCCCTCCACTTT. The full variable domain, with the rest looked up from reference TRBV11-2 and TRBJ1-6, is EAGVAQSPRYKIIEKRQSVAFWCNPISGHATLYWYQQILGQGPKLLIQFQNNGVVDDSQLPKDRFSAERLKGVDSTLKIQPAKLEDSAVYLCASSYGMDSYNSPLHFGNGTRLTVT.

The chain has TRBV6-1 and TRBJ2-7; D gene unclear. Germline loops: CDR1 MNHNS, CDR2 SASEGT. The CDR3 has 16 amino acids. The ends were cut back, 3 bases at V and 0 bases at J, with 15 bases in the middle. The CDR3 region has the DNA TGTGCCAGCAGTGAGGGGTCCTTCCCAAACTCCTACGAGCAGTACTTC. This translates into CASSEGSFPNSYEQYF.

The sample holds a few counts of this clone. The chain uses TRBV5-1 and TRBJ2-7, with D perhaps matching TRBD1 or TRBD2 (5 bases each). Deletions cut 5 bases from V and 6 bases from J, with 15 bases between. CDR1 SGHRS and CDR2 YFSETQ come from the germline V gene. The CDR3 is 13 amino acids. The CDR3 DNA follows: TGCGCCAGCAGTTTCAGGGACGGGTCCGAGCAGTACTTC. This encodes CASSFRDGSEQYF.